The 30 T cell receptor beta chains in this list originate from one sample, sequenced in a study of blood T cell repertoires in COVID-19. TCRdb keeps only in-frame clones here, not all; method: immunoSEQ multiplex PCR. The sample includes approximately 77,000 clones, roughly 88% of them seen just once. Sequenced sample: peripheral blood. Receptors were obtained from a man aged 25 to 40 with acute or convalescent COVID-19.

In its sample, this clone was seen a few times. The chain employs TRBV10-3 and TRBJ2-3, with a weak D call TRBD2 (5 bases). CDR1 ENHRY and CDR2 SYGVKD come from the germline V gene. Trimming stripped 7 bases from V and 5 bases from J, with 13 bases between. The CDR3 totals 13 residues. The CDR3 nucleotides are TGTGCCATCAACGACTACGAGGGAGATACGCAGTATTTT. Its protein is CAINDYEGDTQYF.

The chain combines TRBV7-2 with TRBJ1-6; TRBD1 matches at 7 bases. The CDR3 has 13 residues. The germline CDR1 and CDR2 sequences are SGHTA and FQGNSA. Germline trimming cut 5 bases from V and 6 bases from J; bases unmatched to any gene: 1. CDR3 residues: CASSGDSNSPLHF. CDR3 DNA: TGTGCCAGCAGCGGGGACAGTAATTCACCCCTCCACTTT.

The V call is TRBV15, the J call TRBJ2-3, with 11 bases fitting TRBD2. J gave up 4 bases and V 5 bases, and 5 bases lay outside the gene matches. CDR3 length equals 15 residues. Germline CDR1 LNHNV, CDR2 YYDKDF (reference sequence). The CDR3 loop is CATSPDSGRADTQYF. CDR3 in DNA: TGTGCCACCAGCCCTGATAGCGGGAGGGCAGATACGCAGTATTTT.

The CDR3 is CASSVSGLAGAGEQFF. In DNA, the CDR3 is TGTGCCAGCAGCGTTTCCGGACTAGCGGGAGCGGGTGAGCAGTTCTTC. This rearrangement joins TRBV9 to TRBJ2-1; 13 bases line up with TRBD2. With V trimmed by 2 bases and J by 9 bases, 8 bases remained unmatched. The CDR3 contains 16 residues. Germline V lookup: CDR1 SGDLS, CDR2 YYNGEE.

The chain carries TRBV5-6 and TRBJ1-3; D remains unclear. Germline V lookup: CDR1 SGHDT, CDR2 YYEEEE. Trimming removed 1 base from V and 3 bases from J, with 2 bases in between. This CDR3 has 12 amino acids. CDR3 DNA: TGTGCCAGCAGCTTGTATGGAAACACCATATATTTT. Protein product: CASSLYGNTIYF.

A note on this clone: At one of its ends the junction is not consistent with the germline gene, which may arise from a read error. The V call is TRBV7-2, the J call TRBJ2-7, with 14 bases that match TRBD2. CDR1 and CDR2 from the germline V gene are SGHTA and FQGNSA. This CDR3 is 14 amino acids long. CDR3 sequence reads: CASSPRLAGGPAVF. The DNA for the CDR3 is TGTGCCAGCAGTCCCAGACTAGCGGGAGGGCCTGCGGTATTC.

CDR3 coding DNA: TGTGCCATCCAATCGGGGGGGCCTGGTTACGAGCAGTTCTTC. The encoded protein is CAIQSGGPGYEQFF. V and J are TRBV10-3 and TRBJ2-1; TRBD2 aligns across 8 bases. The CDR3 contains 14 residues. Trimming took 8 bases from V and 10 from J; bases not matched to a gene: 13. The germline V gene encodes CDR1 ENHRY and CDR2 SYGVKD.

The chain links TRBV5-1 to TRBJ2-3; 14 bases agree with TRBD2. After removal of 2 bases from V and 6 bases from J, the junction contained 5 bases not matched to a gene. The CDR3 loop spans 16 amino acids. Per the germline V gene, CDR1 is SGHRS and CDR2 is YFSETQ. CDR3 DNA sequence: TGCGCCAGCAGCTTTGGACTAGCGGGGGGCCGGGATACGCAGTATTTT. It yields the protein CASSFGLAGGRDTQYF.

The chain uses TRBV12-3 or TRBV12-4 and TRBJ1-6; D may be TRBD1 (5 bases). V dropped 6 bases and J dropped 14 bases, with 17 bases sitting between them. The CDR3 extends over 13 amino acids. CDR3 residues: CASSEGQGLALHF. CDR3 nucleotide sequence: TGTGCCAGCAGCGAAGGGCAGGGTTTGGCCCTCCACTTT.

The rearrangement links TRBV5-4 to TRBJ1-6; TRBD1 might be the D (6 bases). V was cut by 5 bases and J by 6 bases, with 15 bases left in between. This CDR3 has 15 amino acids. Germline loops: CDR1 SGHNT, CDR2 YYREEE (reference sequence). The CDR3 is CASRRDIFSNSPLHF. CDR3 DNA sequence: TGTGCCAGCAGACGGGACATCTTTTCTAATTCACCCCTCCACTTT.

The chain has TRBV4-1 and TRBJ2-7; 9 bases are shared with TRBD1. J was trimmed by 3 bases and V by 3 bases; bases with no gene match: 9. This CDR3 is built from 16 residues. Germline CDR1 reads MGHRA; CDR2 reads YSYEKL. The CDR3 nucleotides read TGCGCCAGCAGCCACCCACCCAGGACAGGGGACTACGAGCAGTACTTC. This gives the protein CASSHPPRTGDYEQYF.

The V call is TRBV30, the J call TRBJ1-1, with D possibly being TRBD1 (6 bases). V was clipped by 3 bases and J by 5 bases, with 19 bases between them. This CDR3 is built from 15 residues. Germline lookup yields CDR1 GTSNPN and CDR2 SVGIG (reference sequence). The CDR3 region has the DNA TGTGCCTGGAGACCTAATACAGGGTTTTGGACTGAAGCTTTCTTT. Amino acids: CAWRPNTGFWTEAFF.

The chain has TRBV6-1 and TRBJ1-3; tentative D call: TRBD1 (6 bases). V was shortened by 4 bases and J by 0 bases, with 19 bases between the two germline ends. The CDR3 consists of 18 residues. Germline CDR1 and CDR2: MNHNS and SASEGT. The CDR3 protein is CASSGRQVFTISGNTIYF. DNA for the CDR3: TGTGCCAGCAGTGGTCGACAGGTCTTTACGATCTCTGGAAACACCATATATTTT.

This chain joins TRBV6-5 and TRBJ2-7; 7 bases agree with TRBD1. The CDR3 loop spans 15 amino acids. In germline, CDR1 is MNHEY, CDR2 SVGAGI. The V and J ends lost 2 bases and 2 bases, in that order; junction bases with no gene match: 6. The CDR3 region is CASSYTTGLTYEQYF. The CDR3 DNA sequence: TGTGCCAGCAGTTACACGACAGGGCTTACCTACGAGCAGTACTTC.

The V gene is TRBV5-1, the J gene TRBJ2-3; the match to TRBD1 covers 9 bases. J gave up 4 bases and V 6 bases, and 9 bases lay outside the gene matches. Germline lookup yields CDR1 SGHRS and CDR2 YFSETQ. This CDR3 contains 15 residues. For the CDR3, the DNA is TGCGCCAGCAACACAGGGGGCGCGGGTTCAGATACGCAGTATTTT. It codes for CASNTGGAGSDTQYF. Filled out from reference TRBV5-1 and TRBJ2-3, the complete variable domain reads KAGVTQTPRYLIKTRGQQVTLSCSPISGHRSVSWYQQTPGQGLQFLFEYFSETQRNKGNFPGRFSGRQFSNSRSEMNVSTLELGDSALYLCASNTGGAGSDTQYFGPGTRLTVL.

The rearrangement joins TRBV2 to TRBJ1-2; 10 positions agree with TRBD1. Germline-derived CDR1 and CDR2 are SNHLY and FYNNEI. The CDR3 spans 15 residues. Losses at the gene ends were 7 bases for V and 1 base for J; bases not matched to a gene: 6. The CDR3 protein is CASTPWDRGNYGYTF. The CDR3 bases are TGTGCCAGCACCCCGTGGGACAGGGGTAACTATGGCTACACCTTC.

The chain uses TRBV29-1 and TRBJ1-5; 9 nucleotides line up with TRBD1. CDR3 length: 14 amino acids. CDR1 and CDR2 (germline): SQVTM, ANQGSEA. Unmatched junction bases numbered 4, after V lost 4 bases and J lost 3 bases. DNA of the CDR3: TGCAGCGTTGTTACAGGGGGCTACAATCAGCCCCAGCATTTT. Encoded protein: CSVVTGGYNQPQHF.

This chain uses TRBV7-2 with TRBJ2-6, with 12 bases aligning to TRBD2. CDR1 and CDR2 from the germline V gene are SGHTA and FQGNSA. The ends lost 5 bases at V and 3 bases at J; junction bases unmatched: 8. The CDR3 has 18 residues. The CDR3 spells CASSNRLAGDRGANVLTF. CDR3 nucleotide sequence: TGTGCCAGCAGCAACAGACTAGCGGGAGATCGTGGGGCCAACGTCCTGACTTTC.

The chain recombines TRBV5-1 with TRBJ1-1; D uncertain. The germline V gene encodes CDR1 SGHRS and CDR2 YFSETQ. This CDR3 contains 13 residues. V was trimmed by 4 bases and J by 0 bases, leaving 7 bases between them. The chain's CDR3 is CASSGQMNTEAFF. The CDR3, as DNA: TGCGCCAGCAGCGGTCAGATGAACACTGAAGCTTTCTTT. Variable domain in full (rest from reference TRBV5-1 and TRBJ1-1): KAGVTQTPRYLIKTRGQQVTLSCSPISGHRSVSWYQQTPGQGLQFLFEYFSETQRNKGNFPGRFSGRQFSNSRSEMNVSTLELGDSALYLCASSGQMNTEAFFGQGTRLTVV.

This clone was recorded once. The chain combines TRBV9 with TRBJ2-2, with 8 bases identical to TRBD2. V lost 4 bases to trimming and J lost 4 bases; unmatched junction nucleotides: 9. This CDR3 is 16 amino acids long. In germline, CDR1 is SGDLS, CDR2 YYNGEE. The CDR3 is CASSRRRGESTGELFF. The CDR3 nucleotides are TGTGCCAGCAGCCGCCGGCGGGGGGAATCCACCGGGGAGCTGTTTTTT.

The chain links TRBV4-3 to TRBJ2-7; TRBD1 aligns across 7 bases. This CDR3 contains 16 residues. CDR1 LGHNA and CDR2 YSLEER come from the germline V gene. Trimming at V came to 1 base and at J to 1 base, leaving 7 bases not matched to a gene. CDR3 nucleotide sequence: TGCGCCAGCAGCCAAGCTCCCCAACAGGGGTCCTACGAGCAGTACTTC. It is translated as CASSQAPQQGSYEQYF.

The chain couples TRBV10-3 to TRBJ2-2; 10 nucleotides agree with TRBD1. V lost 4 bases, J lost 5 bases, and 4 bases stayed unmatched. The CDR3 sequence is 15 residues long. Germline assignment: CDR1 ENHRY and CDR2 SYGVKD. The CDR3 DNA reads TGTGCCATCAGTGTAGGGACAGGGGTAACCGGGGAGCTGTTTTTT. As protein: CAISVGTGVTGELFF.

The chain has TRBV20-1 and TRBJ1-1; 8 nucleotides align to TRBD1. There are 16 residues in the CDR3. CDR1 DFQATT and CDR2 SNEGSKA come from the germline V gene (reference sequence). V trimming: 3 bases; J trimming: 3 bases; junction bases outside the gene matches: 12. The DNA of the CDR3 is TGCAGTGCTAGTCCGCAGGGGGCAATTAGGGACACTGAAGCTTTCTTT. It encodes CSASPQGAIRDTEAFF.

The chain combines TRBV5-1 with TRBJ1-1; D not resolved. The CDR3 runs 12 residues. Germline V CDR1 and CDR2: SGHRS, YFSETQ. V was trimmed by 2 bases and J by 7 bases, leaving 9 bases between them. The CDR3 spells CASSLPGVEAFF. The CDR3 nucleotides read TGCGCCAGCAGCTTACCGGGTGTTGAAGCTTTCTTT. The whole variable domain, remainder taken from reference TRBV5-1 and TRBJ1-1, is KAGVTQTPRYLIKTRGQQVTLSCSPISGHRSVSWYQQTPGQGLQFLFEYFSETQRNKGNFPGRFSGRQFSNSRSEMNVSTLELGDSALYLCASSLPGVEAFFGQGTRLTVV.

This clone has only a few counts. The genes are TRBV5-5 and TRBJ1-6, with 8 bases matching TRBD1. Unmatched junction bases numbered 7, after V lost 4 bases and J lost 7 bases. The CDR3 contains 15 residues. Germline V lookup: CDR1 SGHKS, CDR2 YYEKEE (reference sequence). CDR3 amino acids: CASSPRTGLNSPLHF. CDR3 DNA: TGTGCCAGCAGCCCCCGGACAGGGTTAAATTCACCCCTCCACTTT.

The chain combines TRBV5-4 with TRBJ1-2; TRBD1 is a possible D gene (6 bases). The V gene lost 4 bases and the J gene lost 9 bases, with 16 bases spanning the gap. There are 13 residues in the CDR3. Germline values: CDR1 SGHNT, CDR2 YYREEE (reference sequence). The CDR3, as DNA: TGTGCCAGCAGCCGACAGGCCAGCGAGCGCTACACCTTC. Translating it yields CASSRQASERYTF.

The gene calls are TRBV6-6 and TRBJ1-2, with D perhaps TRBD1 (5 bases). The CDR3 totals 15 residues. V shed 0 bases and J shed 2 bases, with 10 bases lying between them. Looked up from germline, CDR1 is MNHNY and CDR2 is SVGAGI (reference sequence). The CDR3 protein is CASSYSNTGNYGYTF. The CDR3 DNA reads as TGTGCCAGCAGTTACTCGAATACAGGAAACTATGGCTACACCTTC.

The chain uses TRBV30 and TRBJ1-3; TRBD1 might be the D (5 bases). CDR1 is GTSNPN and CDR2 is SVGIG in the germline V gene (reference sequence). Between the trimmed V and J ends, which lost 5 bases and 1 base, there was a span of 12 bases. The CDR3 loop spans 14 amino acids. The CDR3 region is CAWGPGGSGNTIYF. The CDR3 DNA sequence: TGTGCCTGGGGACCCGGGGGGTCTGGAAACACCATATATTTT.

This clone was seen only once. The chain carries TRBV7-6 and TRBJ2-3; 14 bases line up with TRBD2. Germline V gene lookup returns CDR1 SGHVS and CDR2 FNYEAQ. V gave up 2 bases and J gave up 9 bases; unmatched junction bases: 4. The CDR3 covers 15 residues. The CDR3 nucleotides read TGTGCCAGCAGCTTATCGGGACTAGCGGGAGACACGCAGTATTTT. As protein: CASSLSGLAGDTQYF.

The chain employs TRBV19 and TRBJ1-1; tentative D call: TRBD1 (5 bases). CDR3 length: 17 amino acids. Trimming removed 3 bases from V and 0 bases from J, with 17 bases in between. From germline, CDR1 is LNHDA and CDR2 SQIVND (reference sequence). The CDR3 loop reads CASSIVRGADLNTEAFF. The CDR3 DNA reads as TGTGCCAGTAGTATTGTTAGGGGCGCGGACCTGAACACTGAAGCTTTCTTT.